Listed below are T cell receptor beta chains from one sample, sequenced in a study of blood T cells in healthy people across ages. TCRdb independently ran MiXCR on the 5' RACE reads; one entry per CDR3 protein. The sample includes fewer than 2,000,000 distinct CDR3 sequences, about 35% seen only once; the top ten take approximately 10%. The sample was blood. The receptors were gathered from a woman in her twenties or thirties in good health. CDR3s include the opening cysteine and the closing phenylalanine or tryptophan.

CDR3 protein,V gene,J gene
CSASRHPEQFF,TRBV20-1,TRBJ2-1
CADSERTSGIAELFF,TRBV6-1,TRBJ2-2
CASSQGIGRSYNEQFF,TRBV4-1,TRBJ2-1
CASSLRGSTDAQYF,TRBV12-3/TRBV12-4,TRBJ2-3
CSARPPDQPQHF,TRBV20-1,TRBJ1-5
CASSPLDLNYGYTF,TRBV7-7,TRBJ1-2
CSVTGTAEQFF,TRBV29-1,TRBJ2-1
CASSLGDHLTTDTQYF,TRBV5-1,TRBJ2-3
CASSWHRQVGNQPQHF,TRBV6-2/TRBV6-3,TRBJ1-5
CASSLGLAHQETQYF,TRBV5-1,TRBJ2-5
CATSDNSASRGLDEQFF,TRBV24-1,TRBJ2-1
CAGGVAGVLSYNEQFF,TRBV5-1,TRBJ2-1
CSARSSGRALDTQYF,TRBV20-1,TRBJ2-3
CASSYLAGQTSTDTQYF,TRBV3-1,TRBJ2-3
CASSRYGYTF,TRBV27,TRBJ1-2
CASSTLAGAWYEQYF,TRBV6-5,TRBJ2-7
CASSFPGQGTNTEAFF,TRBV12-3/TRBV12-4,TRBJ1-1
CASTGTNGYTF,TRBV6-1,TRBJ1-2
CASSGLAGLNQETQYF,TRBV9,TRBJ2-5
CASSTGTSSGANVLTF,TRBV21-1,TRBJ2-6
CASTLRSGNIQYF,TRBV2,.
CASSPKTGFNEQYF,TRBV13,TRBJ2-7
CASSDPWTGGGSYEQYF,TRBV6-1,TRBJ2-7
CASSKGTAGIYNEQFF,TRBV28,TRBJ2-1
CASSSPQGQSTEAFF,TRBV7-9,TRBJ1-1
CASSLRLGLTQGTQYF,TRBV7-2,TRBJ2-5